This T cell receptor (beta chain) was obtained from a study of cytomegalovirus exposure and HLA in healthy donors. General study findings and limits: Reports credit the classifier with highly specific, highly sensitive diagnosis of cytomegalovirus status. Later, an analysis found that TCR clusters from the first cohort tended to co-occur in the approximately 130 validation repertoires.

TCRdb's table, derived via immunoSEQ multiplex PCR, lists solely in-frame clones and lacks some. The sample shows under 250,000 clones, over 75% of them seen only once. This clone was found once. Its target is unknown. The CDR3 spans 14 residues. Trimming left V 2 bases short and J 4 bases short, with 13 bases between. The germline gives CDR1 SGHNT, CDR2 YYREEE (reference sequence). Input material: PBMCs. This TCR was recovered from a young woman in good health and CMV-seropositive. The V and J genes are TRBV5-4 and TRBJ2-7; D gene uncertain. The CDR3 loop reads CASSFEPRHYEQYF. CDR3 coding DNA: TGTGCCAGCAGCTTCGAGCCCAGGCATTACGAGCAGTACTTC.